The clone carrying this T cell receptor (beta chain) was detected only once. The antigen is undetermined. Profiling relied on immunoSEQ multiplex PCR, and the TCRdb table lists in-frame clones only, not all of them. The sample comprises over 25,000 clones, around 90% of which are singletons, and approximately 1.1% rests with the top ten. This specimen comes from a study of T cells in localized non-small cell lung cancer. Notes on the study in general: Maximal T cell clonality occurred in uninvolved adjacent lung, with tumor ranking below it.

Germline V gene data show CDR1 as SEHNR and CDR2 as FQNEAQ (reference sequence). The CDR3 has 16 amino acids. With 0 bases removed from V and 7 bases from J, the gap between germline ends came to 18 bases. The sequence was obtained from a woman aged 40-69 years with stage I lung adenocarcinoma. This chain links TRBV7-9 with TRBJ1-2, with D maybe TRBD1 (5 bases). Sequenced here: peripheral blood, sampled before any cancer treatment. CDR3: CASSLAPGPETSGYTF. In DNA, the CDR3 is TGTGCCAGCAGCTTAGCGCCGGGGCCCGAAACCAGTGGCTACACCTTC.